This TCR beta chain was retrieved from a study of radiotherapy plus CTLA-4 blockade in lung cancer. Measured with immunoSEQ multiplex PCR; TCRdb has only the in-frame clones, and not every one. This table holds roughly 100,000 clones, approximately 87% found once. This clone appeared a single time. The CDR3 consists of 15 residues. The germline V and J ends were trimmed by 0 bases and 12 bases, with 21 bases remaining between them. Germline-derived CDR1 and CDR2 are MNHEY and SMNVEV (reference sequence). The chain recombines TRBV27 with TRBJ2-7; the D gene could be TRBD1 or TRBD2 (5 bases each). Here the sequenced sample was peripheral blood, taken from a patient treated with radiotherapy plus ipilimumab. This clonotype was obtained from a human donor with non-small cell lung cancer that progressed on radiotherapy plus ipilimumab. Some clones in this sample may be carry-over from other donors' samples. The CDR3 nucleotides read TGTGCCAGCAGTTTATCCCGGGACCCCGGTAGTAAGCGGTACTTC. It specifies CASSLSRDPGSKRYF.